This T cell receptor (beta chain) derives from a study of T cells after yellow fever vaccination. Whole-study results and caveats: The study re-detected most primary-vaccination clones after the booster (under 97% CD4, 88% CD8).

As regards this clonotype: What it recognizes is unknown.

MiXCR, run by TCRdb on the 5' RACE reads, gives a single entry per CDR3 protein. Of 450,000 to 650,000 distinct CDR3 sequences in the sample, 20% to 25% were seen once. Per germline, CDR1 SGDLS and CDR2 YYNGEE. The V gene end was trimmed by 5 bases and the J gene end by 2 bases; junction bases not matched to a gene: 9. The CDR3 covers 16 residues. Sequencing was performed on PBMCs, taken less than 25 days after the first yellow fever vaccination. The sequence was obtained from a man younger than 35 who received the YFV17D yellow fever vaccine. The chain uses TRBV9 and TRBJ2-1, with 8 bases identical to TRBD2. CDR3 bases: TGTGCCAGCAGACCCGCCGGGGGGGCCGCCTACAATGAGCAGTTCTTC. This sequence encodes CASRPAGGAAYNEQFF. Full variable domain (outside the CDR3, taken from reference TRBV9 and TRBJ2-1): DSGVTQTPKHLITATGQRVTLRCSPRSGDLSVYWYQQSLDQGLQFLIQYYNGEERAKGNILERFSAQQFPDLHSELNLSSLELGDSALYFCASRPAGGAAYNEQFFGPGTRLTVL.